This T cell receptor (beta chain) was identified in a study of T cell responses to AZD1222 COVID-19 vaccine. Study-level points and caveats: Sampling that yielded the repertoires occurred only after the peak T cell response. Spike-specific TCR breadth and depth rose after two AZD1222 doses. Reports indicate that nearly half of spike-specific TCRs are directed at unmutated variant regions. The sample set comprised mostly white British donors with more females, and clonal diversity was possibly underestimated.

Trimming shortened V by 2 bases and J by 4 bases, and 14 bases separated the two germline ends. The CDR3 loop spans 15 amino acids. CDR1 SGHAT and CDR2 FQNNGV come from the germline V gene. The table came from immunoSEQ multiplex PCR; TCRdb's copy has only in-frame clones and leaves some out. The sample includes about 84,000 clones, 70% to 90% of them seen just once. A remark on this clone: Antigen: not known.

The rearrangement uses TRBV11-2 and TRBJ2-5; D possibly corresponds to TRBD2 (6 bases). Sequencing used peripheral blood, obtained on day 0 of AZD1222 vaccination. This TCR was sampled from an adult in good health. CDR3 sequence: CASSLSRGIAETQYF. DNA for the CDR3: TGTGCCAGCAGCTTATCTCGCGGGATAGCAGAGACCCAGTACTTC. The full variable domain, with the rest looked up from reference TRBV11-2 and TRBJ2-5, is EAGVAQSPRYKIIEKRQSVAFWCNPISGHATLYWYQQILGQGPKLLIQFQNNGVVDDSQLPKDRFSAERLKGVDSTLKIQPAKLEDSAVYLCASSLSRGIAETQYFGPGTRLLVL.